This record looks at one TCR beta chain sequence and its context. The data derive from a study of blood T cell repertoires in COVID-19. Study overall: Acute-phase and convalescent COVID-19 samples originated in the United States, Italy and Spain. Sources were T cells, B-cell-depleted T cells, or PBMCs; the material itself was cDNA or gDNA.

Profiled with immunoSEQ multiplex PCR; TCRdb holds only in-frame clones, not every one. The sample lists 200,000 to 250,000 clones; roughly nine tenths were seen once. Looked up from germline, CDR1 is MNHEY and CDR2 is SVGEGT. The length of the CDR3 is 18 residues. V lost 5 bases and J lost 8; bases outside the gene matches: 21. The receptor's source is a man aged 60 to 69 with COVID-19, enrolled during active disease. Sequences were obtained from peripheral blood. This chain joins TRBV6-2 or TRBV6-3 and TRBJ2-4, with TRBD2 matching over 7 bases. CDR3 sequence (DNA): TGTGCCAGCAGTGGAAGTAGGGCGGGAGTCCGAAGAGTATACATTCAGTACTTC. Residues: CASSGSRAGVRRVYIQYF.